The following is a T cell receptor (beta chain) sequence with its context. The antigen remains undetermined. J was trimmed by 8 bases and V by 6 bases; bases with no gene match: 7. The CDR3 totals 13 residues. Germline assignment: CDR1 MNHEY and CDR2 SVGAGI. This entry belongs to a study of long-term antiretroviral therapy in people with HIV. Study-level results: Repertoire composition at all time points was dominated by clones that had expanded before ART. Post-ART diversity increased but stayed below transplant donor controls. Blood obtained between about 2003 and 2018 may reflect older ART regimens.

The assay used was immunoSEQ (version v3.0), run at survey level. The sequencing target was 40,000-50,000 T-cell genomes per sample. The data were produced by immunoSEQ multiplex PCR, yet TCRdb's version contains in-frame clones alone and is incomplete. In the table there are tens of thousands of clones, roughly 86% of which are singletons. The chain couples TRBV6-5 to TRBJ1-2; 9 bases agree with TRBD1. The sequence was obtained from a woman in her forties or fifties with HIV. The sequencing used unsorted PBMCs, collected 0.1 years before starting antiretroviral therapy. The CDR3 DNA follows: TGTGCCAGCAGGGGCGGGACAGGGAAAGGCTACACCTTC. As protein: CASRGGTGKGYTF.